Listed below are T cell receptor beta chains from one sample, sequenced in a study of cytomegalovirus exposure and HLA in healthy donors. Some clones are missing from TCRdb's copy, which holds only in-frame ones; the method was immunoSEQ multiplex PCR. The table includes about 180,000 clones, less than 85% detected once. The source material was PBMCs. These receptors all stem from a man aged 35 to 55 in good health and CMV-seronegative. Both conserved end residues are part of each CDR3. The order of the fields is clone size, J gene, D gene, V gene, CDR3 protein, CDR3 DNA. D genes are given only for firm matches. Expanded clones are given a class, and other clones once, few, many or no size at all.

size: NA; J: TRBJ1-1; D: TRBD1; V: TRBV5-1; CDR3: CASSPDRGNTEAFF; DNA: TGCGCCAGCAGCCCAGACAGGGGAAACACTGAAGCTTTCTTT
size: NA; J: TRBJ2-1; D: NA; V: TRBV30; CDR3: CAWRMVSSYNEQFF; DNA: TGTGCCTGGAGAATGGTTAGCTCCTACAATGAGCAGTTCTTC
size: NA; J: TRBJ1-3; D: TRBD1; V: TRBV6-1; CDR3: CASSTIQGARNTIYF; DNA: TGTGCCAGCAGTACCATACAGGGGGCTAGAAACACCATATATTTT
size: once; J: TRBJ2-7; D: TRBD2; V: TRBV19; CDR3: CASSMPTSGLNTYEQYF; DNA: TGTGCCAGTAGTATGCCTACTAGCGGGCTTAACACCTACGAGCAGTACTTC
size: NA; J: TRBJ1-5; D: TRBD1; V: TRBV18; CDR3: CASSPGTDNQPQHF; DNA: TGTGCCAGCTCACCCGGGACAGACAATCAGCCCCAGCATTTT
size: NA; J: TRBJ1-1; D: NA; V: TRBV12-1; CDR3: CASSFNSGTGQINTEAFF; DNA: TGTGCCAGCAGCTTTAACAGCGGGACAGGGCAGATTAACACTGAAGCTTTCTTT
size: NA; J: TRBJ2-6; D: TRBD1; V: TRBV7-2; CDR3: CASSSGQGPARANVLTF; DNA: TGTGCCAGCAGCTCGGGACAGGGCCCTGCTAGGGCCAACGTCCTGACTTTC
size: few; J: TRBJ2-5; D: NA; V: TRBV14; CDR3: CASSLLRSTQETQYF; DNA: TGTGCCAGCAGCCTTCTCCGGAGCACACAAGAGACCCAGTACTTC
size: few; J: TRBJ2-1; D: TRBD2; V: TRBV5-4; CDR3: CASSLGLAGVDNEQFF; DNA: TGTGCCAGCAGCTTGGGACTAGCGGGAGTTGACAATGAGCAGTTCTTC
size: NA; J: TRBJ2-7; D: NA; V: TRBV27; CDR3: CASSLQPGHNEQYF; DNA: TGTGCCAGCAGTTTACAGCCAGGGCACAACGAGCAGTACTTC
size: NA; J: TRBJ2-1; D: NA; V: TRBV5-1; CDR3: CASSLTTNEQFF; DNA: TGCGCCAGCAGCTTGACGACAAATGAGCAGTTCTTC
size: few; J: TRBJ1-2; D: NA; V: TRBV29-1; CDR3: CSATRTGSYGYTF; DNA: TGCAGCGCCACCCGGACGGGGTCCTATGGCTACACCTTC
size: NA; J: TRBJ2-1; D: NA; V: TRBV6-4; CDR3: CASAGGPNEQFF; DNA: TGTGCCAGCGCAGGGGGGCCCAATGAGCAGTTCTTC
size: NA; J: TRBJ1-4; D: TRBD1; V: TRBV25-1; CDR3: CASSVGTATRVNEKLFF; DNA: TGTGCCAGCAGTGTCGGGACAGCCACCCGTGTTAATGAAAAACTGTTTTTT
size: NA; J: TRBJ2-7; D: NA; V: TRBV6-5; CDR3: CASSYNWLRVTYEQYF; DNA: TGTGCCAGCAGTTACAACTGGCTCAGGGTGACCTACGAGCAGTACTTC
size: NA; J: TRBJ1-6; D: NA; V: TRBV5-1; CDR3: CASSLRDSSYNSPLHF; DNA: TGCGCCAGCAGCCTCAGGGATAGCTCCTATAATTCACCCCTCCACTTT
size: NA; J: TRBJ2-7; D: NA; V: TRBV7-2; CDR3: CASSRDRYSYEQYF; DNA: TGTGCCAGCAGCCGAGACAGGTACTCCTACGAGCAGTACTTC
size: few; J: TRBJ2-7; D: NA; V: TRBV6-5; CDR3: CASRKGVEQYF; DNA: TGTGCCAGCAGAAAAGGGGTCGAGCAGTACTTC
size: few; J: TRBJ1-3; D: TRBD1; V: TRBV5-4; CDR3: CASSSDREGGGNTIYF; DNA: TGTGCCAGCAGCTCGGACAGGGAGGGTGGAGGAAACACCATATATTTT
size: NA; J: TRBJ1-4; D: NA; V: TRBV7-9; CDR3: CASRGVSDGEKLFF; DNA: TGTGCCAGCAGAGGGGTTTCCGACGGGGAAAAACTGTTTTTT
size: NA; J: TRBJ2-7; D: TRBD2; V: TRBV6-1; CDR3: CASRELAGVSYEQYF; DNA: TGTGCCAGCAGGGAGCTAGCGGGGGTTTCCTACGAGCAGTACTTC
size: NA; J: TRBJ2-7; D: NA; V: TRBV5-6; CDR3: CASSSRTFLLTFYEQYF; DNA: TGTGCCAGCAGTTCCCGAACCTTCCTACTGACTTTCTACGAGCAGTACTTC
size: NA; J: TRBJ2-1; D: TRBD2; V: TRBV28; CDR3: CASSFLRLAGGPYNEQFF; DNA: TGTGCCAGCAGTTTCCTCCGCCTAGCGGGGGGACCTTACAATGAGCAGTTCTTC
size: NA; J: TRBJ1-4; D: NA; V: TRBV5-4; CDR3: CASSLVGDPNEKLFF; DNA: TGTGCCAGCAGCTTGGTAGGGGATCCTAATGAAAAACTGTTTTTT
size: few; J: TRBJ1-5; D: NA; V: TRBV7-4; CDR3: CASSPNQGMIQPQHF; DNA: TGTGCCAGCAGTCCGAACCAGGGGATGATTCAGCCCCAGCATTTT
size: NA; J: TRBJ2-3; D: TRBD1; V: TRBV4-3; CDR3: CAGSQGQGAADTQYF; DNA: TGCGCCGGCAGCCAAGGGCAGGGGGCCGCAGATACGCAGTATTTT
size: NA; J: TRBJ1-2; D: NA; V: TRBV5-4; CDR3: CASSSLPWRSHYGYTF; DNA: TGTGCCAGCAGCTCCCTCCCGTGGAGGAGCCACTATGGCTACACCTTC
size: few; J: TRBJ2-3; D: TRBD2; V: TRBV4-1; CDR3: CASSHPSGGAGDTQYF; DNA: TGCGCCAGCAGCCACCCTAGCGGGGGGGCCGGAGATACGCAGTATTTT
size: once; J: TRBJ2-7; D: NA; V: TRBV5-6; CDR3: CASSQDSHEQYF; DNA: TGTGCCAGCAGCCAGGACAGTCACGAGCAGTACTTC
size: few; J: TRBJ2-4; D: TRBD2; V: TRBV19; CDR3: CASSMRSRLAGPSAKNIQYF; DNA: TGTGCCAGTAGTATGAGGTCGCGACTAGCGGGGCCCAGTGCCAAAAACATTCAGTACTTC
size: NA; J: TRBJ1-2; D: NA; V: TRBV6-5; CDR3: CASSYPNALGGGYTF; DNA: TGTGCCAGCAGTTACCCCAACGCCCTTGGAGGTGGCTACACCTTC
size: NA; J: TRBJ2-7; D: NA; V: TRBV5-1; CDR3: CASSLADGPYEQYF; DNA: TGCGCCAGCAGCTTAGCGGACGGTCCCTACGAGCAGTACTTC
size: few; J: TRBJ1-4; D: NA; V: TRBV4-3; CDR3: CASSQDRGEKLFF; DNA: TGCGCCAGCAGCCAAGATAGGGGTGAAAAACTGTTTTTT
size: once; J: TRBJ2-2; D: TRBD2; V: TRBV4-3; CDR3: CASSRGLAGVVGELFF; DNA: TGCGCCAGCAGCCGAGGACTAGCGGGAGTAGTCGGGGAGCTGTTTTTT
size: NA; J: TRBJ1-1; D: NA; V: TRBV6-5; CDR3: CASSYHPDRRNTEAFF; DNA: TGTGCCAGCAGTTACCACCCTGACAGGAGGAACACTGAAGCTTTCTTT
size: NA; J: TRBJ2-7; D: TRBD1; V: TRBV27; CDR3: CASSPGTEKYEQYF; DNA: TGTGCCAGCAGTCCCGGGACAGAAAAGTACGAGCAGTACTTC
size: NA; J: TRBJ2-7; D: TRBD1; V: TRBV27; CDR3: CASRRPGQGIEEQYF; DNA: TGTGCCAGCAGGCGACCGGGACAGGGAATTGAAGAGCAGTACTTC
size: NA; J: TRBJ2-7; D: TRBD2; V: TRBV2; CDR3: CATKTSVAYEQYF; DNA: TGTGCCACCAAGACTAGCGTTGCCTACGAGCAGTACTTC
size: NA; J: TRBJ1-1; D: NA; V: TRBV5-1; CDR3: CASSPKAGITEAFF; DNA: TGCGCCAGCAGCCCCAAGGCGGGGATCACTGAAGCTTTCTTT
size: NA; J: TRBJ1-6; D: NA; V: TRBV7-2; CDR3: CASSLARVGDSPLHF; DNA: TGTGCCAGCAGCTTAGCGCGGGTAGGAGATTCACCCCTCCACTTT
size: few; J: TRBJ2-7; D: TRBD1; V: TRBV14; CDR3: CASSQDSWTGGPEQYF; DNA: TGTGCCAGCAGCCAAGATTCCTGGACAGGGGGCCCCGAGCAGTACTTC
size: NA; J: TRBJ2-2; D: TRBD1; V: TRBV30; CDR3: CAWSPGQGYTGELFF; DNA: TGTGCCTGGTCCCCGGGACAGGGCTACACCGGGGAGCTGTTTTTT
size: few; J: TRBJ1-2; D: TRBD1; V: TRBV6-1; CDR3: CALRVRGYDYGYTF; DNA: TGTGCTTTAAGGGTCAGGGGGTATGACTATGGCTACACCTTC
size: NA; J: TRBJ1-1; D: NA; V: TRBV30; CDR3: CAWSWTDATTEAFF; DNA: TGTGCCTGGAGTTGGACAGATGCCACCACTGAAGCTTTCTTT
size: once; J: TRBJ1-2; D: NA; V: TRBV19; CDR3: CASSPEHRVLGYGYTF; DNA: TGTGCCAGTTCCCCCGAACACAGGGTATTGGGCTATGGCTACACCTTC
size: NA; J: TRBJ1-1; D: NA; V: TRBV6-5; CDR3: CASSPSSSGRAEAFF; DNA: TGTGCCAGCAGCCCCTCGAGTTCGGGGAGAGCTGAAGCTTTCTTT
size: NA; J: TRBJ2-1; D: TRBD2; V: TRBV5-1; CDR3: CASSLGLAGGSEQFF; DNA: TGCGCCAGCAGCTTGGGACTAGCGGGGGGGAGTGAGCAGTTCTTC
size: NA; J: TRBJ1-2; D: NA; V: TRBV9; CDR3: CASSVGTTVKGRGYTF; DNA: TGTGCCAGCAGCGTAGGAACGACGGTTAAGGGGCGGGGCTACACCTTC
size: NA; J: TRBJ2-3; D: NA; V: TRBV19; CDR3: CASSIDQGTSFTDTQYF; DNA: TGTGCCAGTAGTATAGATCAAGGGACAAGCTTCACAGATACGCAGTATTTT
size: NA; J: TRBJ1-2; D: NA; V: TRBV2; CDR3: CASSEASGLNGYTF; DNA: TGTGCCAGCAGTGAAGCGTCAGGGTTGAATGGCTACACCTTC
size: NA; J: TRBJ2-3; D: TRBD2; V: TRBV7-6; CDR3: CASRRGLAGVTDTQYF; DNA: TGTGCCAGCAGACGGGGACTAGCGGGAGTTACAGATACGCAGTATTTT
size: NA; J: TRBJ2-2; D: NA; V: TRBV7-8; CDR3: CASSPRTRGGVGELFF; DNA: TGTGCCAGCAGCCCGAGGACTAGGGGGGGTGTCGGGGAGCTGTTTTTT
size: NA; J: TRBJ1-2; D: TRBD1; V: TRBV18; CDR3: CASSPAGGEYGYTF; DNA: TGTGCCAGCTCACCAGCAGGGGGCGAATATGGCTACACCTTC
size: NA; J: TRBJ2-4; D: TRBD2; V: TRBV15; CDR3: CATSRDEGLAREVKNIQYF; DNA: TGTGCCACCAGCAGAGATGAAGGACTAGCCAGGGAGGTCAAAAACATTCAGTACTTC
size: NA; J: TRBJ2-7; D: TRBD1; V: TRBV6-5; CDR3: CASSYQGTAYEQYF; DNA: TGTGCCAGCAGTTACCAAGGGACAGCCTACGAGCAGTACTTC